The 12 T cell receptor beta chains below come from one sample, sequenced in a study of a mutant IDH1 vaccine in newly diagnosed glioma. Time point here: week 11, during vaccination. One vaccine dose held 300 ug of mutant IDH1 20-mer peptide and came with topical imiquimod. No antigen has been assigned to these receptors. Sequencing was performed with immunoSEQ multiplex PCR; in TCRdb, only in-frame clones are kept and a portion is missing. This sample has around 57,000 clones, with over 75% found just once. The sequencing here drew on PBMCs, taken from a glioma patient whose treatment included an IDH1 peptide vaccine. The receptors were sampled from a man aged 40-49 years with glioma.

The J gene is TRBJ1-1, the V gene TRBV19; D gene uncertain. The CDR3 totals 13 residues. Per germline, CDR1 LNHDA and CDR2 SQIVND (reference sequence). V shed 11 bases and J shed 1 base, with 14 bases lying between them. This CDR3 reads CAPRVRRNTEAFF. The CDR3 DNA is TGTGCCCCACGGGTCAGGAGGAACACTGAAGCTTTCTTT.

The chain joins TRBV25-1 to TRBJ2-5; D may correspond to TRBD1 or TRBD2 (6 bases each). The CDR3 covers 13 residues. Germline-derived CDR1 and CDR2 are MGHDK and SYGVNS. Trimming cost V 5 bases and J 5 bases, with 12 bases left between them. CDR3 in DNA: TGTGCCAGCAGTAGGGGGGTGTTGGAGACCCAGTACTTC. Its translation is CASSRGVLETQYF.

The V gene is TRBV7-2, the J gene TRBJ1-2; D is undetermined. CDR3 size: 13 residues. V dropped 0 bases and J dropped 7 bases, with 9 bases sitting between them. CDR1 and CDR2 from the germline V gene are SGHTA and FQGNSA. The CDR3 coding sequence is TGTGCCAGCAGCTTAGCTCTTCCCCCTGGCTACACCTTC. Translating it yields CASSLALPPGYTF.

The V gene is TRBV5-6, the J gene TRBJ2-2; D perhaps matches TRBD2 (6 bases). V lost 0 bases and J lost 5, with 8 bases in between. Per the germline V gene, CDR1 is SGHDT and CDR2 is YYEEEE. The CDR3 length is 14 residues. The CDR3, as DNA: TGTGCCAGCAGCTTGGTGGGGACTACCGGGGAGCTGTTTTTT. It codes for CASSLVGTTGELFF.

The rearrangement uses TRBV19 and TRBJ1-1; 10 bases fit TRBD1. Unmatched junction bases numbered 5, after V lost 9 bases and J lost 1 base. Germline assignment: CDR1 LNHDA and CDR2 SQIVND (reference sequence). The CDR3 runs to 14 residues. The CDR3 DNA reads TGTGCCAGCCGACAGGGGGCAGGGAACACTGAAGCTTTCTTT. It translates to CASRQGAGNTEAFF.

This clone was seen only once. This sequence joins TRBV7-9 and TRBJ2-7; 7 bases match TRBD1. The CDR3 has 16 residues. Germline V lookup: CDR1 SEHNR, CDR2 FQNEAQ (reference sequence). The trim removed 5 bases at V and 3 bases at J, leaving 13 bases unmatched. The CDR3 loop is CASSHEIKGGSYEQYF. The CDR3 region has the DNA TGTGCCAGCAGCCATGAAATCAAAGGGGGCAGCTACGAGCAGTACTTC.

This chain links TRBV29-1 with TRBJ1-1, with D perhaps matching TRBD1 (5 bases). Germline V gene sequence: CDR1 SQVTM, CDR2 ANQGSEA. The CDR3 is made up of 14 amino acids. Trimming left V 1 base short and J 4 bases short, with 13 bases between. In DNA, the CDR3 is TGCAGCGTTGAAGTGGGGCACGGGGGCACTGAAGCTTTCTTT. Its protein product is CSVEVGHGGTEAFF. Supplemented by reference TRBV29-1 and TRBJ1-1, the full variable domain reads SAVISQKPSRDICQRGTSLTIQCQVDSQVTMMFWYRQQPGQSLTLIATANQGSEATYESGFVIDKFPISRPNLTFSTLTVSNMSPEDSSIYLCSVEVGHGGTEAFFGQGTRLTVV.

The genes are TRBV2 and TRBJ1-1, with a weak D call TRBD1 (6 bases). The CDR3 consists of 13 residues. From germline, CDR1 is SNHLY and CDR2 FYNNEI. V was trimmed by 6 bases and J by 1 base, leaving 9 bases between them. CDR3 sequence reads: CASRWGQNTEAFF. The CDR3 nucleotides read TGTGCCAGCAGATGGGGACAGAACACTGAAGCTTTCTTT.

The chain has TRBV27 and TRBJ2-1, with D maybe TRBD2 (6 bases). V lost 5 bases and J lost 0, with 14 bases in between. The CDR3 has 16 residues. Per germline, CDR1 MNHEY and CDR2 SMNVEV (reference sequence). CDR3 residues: CASSRYASASYNEQFF. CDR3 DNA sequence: TGTGCCAGCAGTCGATACGCTAGCGCCTCCTACAATGAGCAGTTCTTC.

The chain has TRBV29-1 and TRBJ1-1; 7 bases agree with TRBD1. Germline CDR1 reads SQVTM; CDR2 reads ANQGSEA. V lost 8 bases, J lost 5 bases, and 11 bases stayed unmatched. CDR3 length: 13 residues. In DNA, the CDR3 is TGCAGCACTAGACCCAGGGGGTGGACTGAAGCTTTCTTT. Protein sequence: CSTRPRGWTEAFF.

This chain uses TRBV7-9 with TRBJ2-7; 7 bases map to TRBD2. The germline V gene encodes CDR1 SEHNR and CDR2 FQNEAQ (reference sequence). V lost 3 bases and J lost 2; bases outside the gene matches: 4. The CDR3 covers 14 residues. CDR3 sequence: CASSFSGLAYEQYV. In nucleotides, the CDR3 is TGTGCCAGCAGCTTTAGCGGGTTAGCCTACGAGCAGTACGTC.

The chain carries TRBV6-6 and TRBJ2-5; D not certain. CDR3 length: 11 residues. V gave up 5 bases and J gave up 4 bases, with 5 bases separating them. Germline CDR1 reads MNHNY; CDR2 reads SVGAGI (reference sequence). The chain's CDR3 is CASSTSETQYF. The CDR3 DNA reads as TGTGCCAGCAGTACTTCAGAGACCCAGTACTTC.